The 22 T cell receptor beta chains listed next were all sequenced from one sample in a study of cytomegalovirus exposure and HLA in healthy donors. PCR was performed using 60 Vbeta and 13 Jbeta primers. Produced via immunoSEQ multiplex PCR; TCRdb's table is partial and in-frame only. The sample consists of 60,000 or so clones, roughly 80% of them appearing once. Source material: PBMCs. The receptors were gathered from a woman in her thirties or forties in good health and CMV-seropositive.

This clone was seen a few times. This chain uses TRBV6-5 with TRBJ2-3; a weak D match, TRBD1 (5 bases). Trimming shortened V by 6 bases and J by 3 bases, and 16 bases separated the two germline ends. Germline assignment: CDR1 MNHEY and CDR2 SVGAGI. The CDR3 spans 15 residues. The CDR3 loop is CASSPVRVWTDTQYF. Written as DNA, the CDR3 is TGTGCCAGCAGCCCCGTCAGGGTATGGACAGATACGCAGTATTTT.

The CDR3: CASSPQGTSSEQYF. In nucleotides, the CDR3 is TGTGCCAGCAGCCCCCAGGGGACTAGCTCCGAGCAGTACTTC. The chain employs TRBV7-7 and TRBJ2-7, with 9 bases matching TRBD2. V dropped 5 bases and J dropped 6; count of bases not matched to a gene: 8. The CDR3 totals 14 residues. The V gene's germline CDR1 is SSHAT and CDR2 FNYEAQ (reference sequence).

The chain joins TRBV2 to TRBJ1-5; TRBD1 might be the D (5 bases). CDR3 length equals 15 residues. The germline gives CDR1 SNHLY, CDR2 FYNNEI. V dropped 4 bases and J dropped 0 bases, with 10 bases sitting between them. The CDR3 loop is CASSVQGDSNQPQHF. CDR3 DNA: TGTGCCAGCAGTGTACAAGGGGATAGCAATCAGCCCCAGCATTTT. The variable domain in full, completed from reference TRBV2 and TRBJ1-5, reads EPEVTQTPSHQVTQMGQEVILRCVPISNHLYFYWYRQILGQKVEFLVSFYNNEISEKSEIFDDQFSVERPDGSNFTLKIRSTKLEDSAMYFCASSVQGDSNQPQHFGDGTRLSIL.

The CDR3 here is CASSAPAGGGYTF. Here the CDR3 DNA reads TGTGCCAGCAGTGCCCCGGCAGGGGGTGGCTACACCTTC. The chain recombines TRBV2 with TRBJ1-2, with TRBD1 matching 7 bases. V gave up 4 bases and J gave up 7 bases; unmatched junction bases: 6. This CDR3 region has 13 residues. Germline loops: CDR1 SNHLY, CDR2 FYNNEI. Together with reference TRBV2 and TRBJ1-2, the CDR3 gives the full variable domain: EPEVTQTPSHQVTQMGQEVILRCVPISNHLYFYWYRQILGQKVEFLVSFYNNEISEKSEIFDDQFSVERPDGSNFTLKIRSTKLEDSAMYFCASSAPAGGGYTFGSGTRLTVV.

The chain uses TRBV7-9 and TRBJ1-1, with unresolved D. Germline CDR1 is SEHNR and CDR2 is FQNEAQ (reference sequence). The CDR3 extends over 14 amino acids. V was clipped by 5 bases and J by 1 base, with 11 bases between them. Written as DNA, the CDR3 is TGTGCCAGCAGCGAGGAGTCCCGGAACACTGAAGCTTTCTTT. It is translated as CASSEESRNTEAFF.

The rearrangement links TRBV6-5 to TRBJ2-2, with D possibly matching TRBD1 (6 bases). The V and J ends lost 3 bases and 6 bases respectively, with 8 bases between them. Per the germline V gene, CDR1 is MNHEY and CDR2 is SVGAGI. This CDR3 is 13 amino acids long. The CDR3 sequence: CASSYRGSGELFF. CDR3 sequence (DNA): TGTGCCAGCAGTTATAGGGGGTCCGGGGAGCTGTTTTTT.

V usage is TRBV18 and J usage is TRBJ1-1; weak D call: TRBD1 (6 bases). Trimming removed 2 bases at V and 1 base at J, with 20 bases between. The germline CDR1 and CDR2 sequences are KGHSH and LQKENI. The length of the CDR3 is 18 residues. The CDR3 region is CASSPSGGAAHPNTEAFF. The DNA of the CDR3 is TGTGCCAGCTCACCATCGGGGGGCGCAGCCCACCCGAACACTGAAGCTTTCTTT.

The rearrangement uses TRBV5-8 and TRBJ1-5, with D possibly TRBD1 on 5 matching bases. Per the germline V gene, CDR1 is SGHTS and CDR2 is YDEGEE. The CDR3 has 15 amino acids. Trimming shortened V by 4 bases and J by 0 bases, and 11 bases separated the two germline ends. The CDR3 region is CASSQGSTSNQPQHF. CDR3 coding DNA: TGTGCCAGCAGCCAGGGTTCGACTAGCAATCAGCCCCAGCATTTT.

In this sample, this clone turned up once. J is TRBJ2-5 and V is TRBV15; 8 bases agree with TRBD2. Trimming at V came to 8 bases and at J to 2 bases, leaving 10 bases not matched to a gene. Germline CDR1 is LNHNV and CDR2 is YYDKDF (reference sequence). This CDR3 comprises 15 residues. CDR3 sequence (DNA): TGTGCCACCTGCCTACGGCGGGGGGTACAAGAGACCCAGTACTTC. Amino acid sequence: CATCLRRGVQETQYF.

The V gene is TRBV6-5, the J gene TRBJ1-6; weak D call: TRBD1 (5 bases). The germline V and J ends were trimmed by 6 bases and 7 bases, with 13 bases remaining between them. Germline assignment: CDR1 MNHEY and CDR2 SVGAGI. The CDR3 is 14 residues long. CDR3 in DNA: TGTGCCAGCAGCCTCCTCGGGGGGAATTCACCCCTCCACTTT. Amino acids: CASSLLGGNSPLHF.

In nucleotides, the CDR3 is TGCGCCAGCAGCCCCCCTGGGCCCGGGGGTAGCACAGATACGCAGTATTTT. As protein: CASSPPGPGGSTDTQYF. This chain joins TRBV5-1 and TRBJ2-3, with D tentatively TRBD2 (6 bases). The CDR3 has 17 residues. V lost 4 bases, J lost 0 bases, and 18 bases lay in between. The germline CDR1 and CDR2 sequences are SGHRS and YFSETQ.

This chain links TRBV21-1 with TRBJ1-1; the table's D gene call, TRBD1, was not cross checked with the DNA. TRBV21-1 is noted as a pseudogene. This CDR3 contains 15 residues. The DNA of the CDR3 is TGTGCCAGCAGCCTACAGGGGGGTGGGAACACTGAAGCTTTCTTT. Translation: CASSLQGGGNTEAFF.

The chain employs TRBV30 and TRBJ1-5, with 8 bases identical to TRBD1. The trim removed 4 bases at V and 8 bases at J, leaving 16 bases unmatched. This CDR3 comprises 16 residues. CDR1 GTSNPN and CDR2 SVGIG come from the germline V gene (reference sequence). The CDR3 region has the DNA TGTGCCTGGACGGAGGCAGGGGGCAACCCTTGGGAGCCCCAGCATTTT. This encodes CAWTEAGGNPWEPQHF.

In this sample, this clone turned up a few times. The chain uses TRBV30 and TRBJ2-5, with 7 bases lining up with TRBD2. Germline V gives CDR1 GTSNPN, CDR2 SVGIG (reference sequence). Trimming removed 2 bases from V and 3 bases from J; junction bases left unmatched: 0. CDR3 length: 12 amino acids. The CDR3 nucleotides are TGTGCCTGGAGTAGCGGGGAAGAGACCCAGTACTTC. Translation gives CAWSSGEETQYF. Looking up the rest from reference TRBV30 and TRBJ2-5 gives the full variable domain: SQTIHQWPATLVQPVGSPLSLECTVEGTSNPNLYWYRQAAGRGLQLLFYSVGIGQISSEVPQNLSASRPQDRQFILSSKKLLLSDSGFYLCAWSSGEETQYFGPGTRLLVL.

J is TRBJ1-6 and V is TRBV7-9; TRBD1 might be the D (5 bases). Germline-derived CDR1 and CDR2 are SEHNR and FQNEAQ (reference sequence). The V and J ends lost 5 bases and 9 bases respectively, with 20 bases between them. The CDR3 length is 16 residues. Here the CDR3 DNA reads TGTGCCAGCAGCCAGTCCGCGGCAGGGCTTTCTTCACCCCTCCACTTT. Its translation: CASSQSAAGLSSPLHF.

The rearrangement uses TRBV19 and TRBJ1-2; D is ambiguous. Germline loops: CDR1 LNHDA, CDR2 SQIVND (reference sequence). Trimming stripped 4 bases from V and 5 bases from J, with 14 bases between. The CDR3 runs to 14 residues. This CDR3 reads CASSTRGMAYGYTF. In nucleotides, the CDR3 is TGTGCCAGTAGTACCCGGGGTATGGCTTATGGCTACACCTTC.

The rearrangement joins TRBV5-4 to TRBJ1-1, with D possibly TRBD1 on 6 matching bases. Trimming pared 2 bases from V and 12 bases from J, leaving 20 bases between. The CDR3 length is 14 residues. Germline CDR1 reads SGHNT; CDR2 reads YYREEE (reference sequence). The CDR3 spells CASSFGGRTEMPFF. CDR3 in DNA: TGTGCCAGCAGCTTCGGGGGGAGGACAGAAATGCCTTTCTTT.

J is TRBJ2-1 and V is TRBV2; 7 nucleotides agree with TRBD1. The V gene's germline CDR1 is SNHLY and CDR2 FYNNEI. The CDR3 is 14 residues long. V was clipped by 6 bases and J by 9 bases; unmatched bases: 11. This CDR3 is CASRREVAGGEQFF. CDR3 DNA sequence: TGTGCCAGCAGGAGAGAAGTTGCAGGGGGTGAGCAGTTCTTC. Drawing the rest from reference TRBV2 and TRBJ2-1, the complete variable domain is EPEVTQTPSHQVTQMGQEVILRCVPISNHLYFYWYRQILGQKVEFLVSFYNNEISEKSEIFDDQFSVERPDGSNFTLKIRSTKLEDSAMYFCASRREVAGGEQFFGPGTRLTVL.

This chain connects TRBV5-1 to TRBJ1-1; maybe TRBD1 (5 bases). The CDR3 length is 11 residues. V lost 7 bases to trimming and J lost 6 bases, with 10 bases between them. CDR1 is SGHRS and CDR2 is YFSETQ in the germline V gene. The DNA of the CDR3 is TGCGCCAGCCAAATGGGGCCTGAAGCTTTCTTT. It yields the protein CASQMGPEAFF.

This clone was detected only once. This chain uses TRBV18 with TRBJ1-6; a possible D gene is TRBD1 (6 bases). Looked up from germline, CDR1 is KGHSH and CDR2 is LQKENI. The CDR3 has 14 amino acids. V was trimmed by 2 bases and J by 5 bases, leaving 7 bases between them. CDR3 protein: CASSPAGDNSPLHF. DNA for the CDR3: TGTGCCAGCTCACCAGCAGGGGATAATTCACCCCTCCACTTT.

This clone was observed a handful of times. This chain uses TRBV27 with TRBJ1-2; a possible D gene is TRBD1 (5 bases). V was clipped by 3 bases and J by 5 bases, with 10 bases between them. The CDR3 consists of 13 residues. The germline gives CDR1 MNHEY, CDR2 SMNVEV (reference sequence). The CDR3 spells CASSFRGGYGYTF. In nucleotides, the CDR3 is TGTGCCAGCAGTTTCCGGGGGGGATATGGCTACACCTTC.

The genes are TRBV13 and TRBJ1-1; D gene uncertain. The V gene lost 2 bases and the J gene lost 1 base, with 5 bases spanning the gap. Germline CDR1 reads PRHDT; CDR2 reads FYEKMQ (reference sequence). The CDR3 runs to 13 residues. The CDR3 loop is CASSLTRNTEAFF. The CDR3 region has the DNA TGTGCCAGCAGCTTAACACGGAACACTGAAGCTTTCTTT.